Reported below is one TCR beta chain. Repertoires were generated with immunoSEQ multiplex PCR, while TCRdb's copy carries only in-frame clones and drops some. The data contain some 390,000 clones, over 85% of them seen just once; the ten biggest clones take up 1.5% to 2%. Resolution of symptoms, clearance, or two negative PCRs was present in recovered Cohort 3 donors. V lost 4 bases, J lost 6 bases, and 13 bases lay in between. The CDR3 contains 14 residues. Per germline, CDR1 SNHLY and CDR2 FYNNEI. This record belongs to a study of blood T cell repertoires in COVID-19. Source material: PBMCs or T cells enriched from blood (not recorded which). This chain joins TRBV2 and TRBJ1-5, with D possibly being TRBD1 (6 bases). The sequence was obtained from a woman under 40 who had recovered from COVID-19. DNA for the CDR3: TGTGCCAGCAGTGGCGGACAAGGGGGTCAGCCCCAGCATTTT. Residues: CASSGGQGGQPQHF.